A selection of T cell receptor beta chains follows, all from one sample in a study of control samples from healthy donors and cancer patients. The data were produced by immunoSEQ multiplex PCR, yet TCRdb's version contains in-frame clones alone and is incomplete. The sample consists of about 140,000 clones, around 90% of them appearing once. Sequencing used blood. These receptors were taken from a man aged 18-30 years in good health. The conserved cysteine and the conserved F or W are not part of the CDR3 here.

TRBV7-8	TRBJ2-7	ASSLRQDGVSSYEQY
TRBV12-3/TRBV12-4	TRBJ1-5	ASSGTANQPQH
TRBV7-9	TRBJ2-3	ASSLTSGGTDTQY
TRBV28	TRBJ1-5	ASSLWAGGVRNQPQH
TRBV11-3	TRBJ2-5	ASSLGQQAEETQY
TRBV7-6	TRBJ1-5	ASSPEDRVGQPQH
TRBV7-9	TRBJ2-7	ASSLEGFSYEQY
TRBV7-8	TRBJ2-7	ASSYTRVSAYEQY
TRBV28	TRBJ2-5	ASRVQGQETQY
TRBV7-2	TRBJ1-1	ASSLMSSGTALEAF
TRBV5-6	TRBJ2-4	ASSLWHGDDIQY
TRBV28	TRBJ1-5	ASSQPGQGALALQPQH
TRBV5-1	TRBJ2-7	ASSLGTGHRGAYEQY
TRBV4-3	TRBJ1-4	ASSPRAAGGSEEKLF
TRBV12-3/TRBV12-4	TRBJ1-2	ASSEGLSYGYT
TRBV12-5	TRBJ2-5	ASGSGVPGETQY